These 26 T cell receptor beta chains were sequenced from one sample in a study of Graves' ophthalmopathy and Graves' hyperthyroidism. Amplified material comprised TCR beta CDR3 regions derived from RNA transcripts. RT-PCR was first run with HTBI primers, then multiplex PCR in a second round. Via MiXCR, TCRdb re-called the multiplex PCR reads, giving one row per CDR3 protein. The sample lists over 650,000 distinct CDR3 sequences; approximately 39% were seen once. Source material: peripheral blood. All receptors come from an adult man with Graves' ophthalmopathy.

This clonotype was recorded once. For the CDR3, the DNA is TGCGCCAGCAGGTCCACGGACCCGGGACTGCGAGAGACCCAGTACTTC. As protein: CASRSTDPGLRETQYF. V usage is TRBV5-1 and J usage is TRBJ2-5, with D possibly being TRBD2 (6 bases). Trimming took 5 bases from V and 4 from J, leaving 21 bases between them. Germline CDR1 is SGHRS and CDR2 is YFSETQ. The CDR3 is 16 amino acids.

This clonotype was seen a few times. The J gene is TRBJ2-3, the V gene TRBV29-1; a possible D gene is TRBD2 (6 bases). The ends were cut back, 7 bases at V and 6 bases at J, with 8 bases in the middle. The V gene's germline CDR1 is SQVTM and CDR2 ANQGSEA. CDR3 length: 10 amino acids. The CDR3 DNA sequence: TGCAGCGCTGGGAGGGATACGCAGTATTTT. It translates to CSAGRDTQYF.

This clonotype has a count of ten or more. The V gene is TRBV24-1, the J gene TRBJ2-7; unclear D gene. The CDR3 is made up of 14 amino acids. V lost 3 bases, J lost 3 bases, and 11 bases lay in between. CDR1 and CDR2 from the germline V gene are KGHDR and SFDVKD. CDR3 protein: CATSDTAKNYEQYF. The CDR3 DNA is TGTGCCACCAGTGATACGGCCAAAAACTACGAGCAGTACTTC.

Worth noting for this clonotype: A read error may be the cause here, since a much bigger clone is one base away. This chain connects TRBV15 to TRBJ2-5; possibly TRBD1 for D (5 bases). The length of the CDR3 is 15 residues. Germline CDR1 and CDR2: LNHNV and YYDKDF (reference sequence). The CDR3 region is CAASRDWAGQETQYF. The CDR3 coding sequence is TGTGCCGCCAGCAGAGATTGGGCAGGGCAAGAGACCCAGTACTTC.

This clonotype came up many times. V gene TRBV29-1 combines with J gene TRBJ1-2, with 7 positions matching TRBD1. V dropped 6 bases and J dropped 7; count of bases not matched to a gene: 8. The germline V gene encodes CDR1 SQVTM and CDR2 ANQGSEA. This CDR3 is built from 12 residues. The CDR3 region is CSVGRDSSGYTF. The DNA for the CDR3 is TGCAGCGTGGGGAGGGACAGTTCTGGCTACACCTTC.

The genes are TRBV2 and TRBJ1-6, with a possible D match to TRBD1 (6 bases). The CDR3 runs 14 residues. The germline V gene encodes CDR1 SNHLY and CDR2 FYNNEI. Trimming removed 6 bases at V and 6 bases at J, with 12 bases between. This CDR3 is CASRKGEGNSPLHF. In nucleotides, the CDR3 is TGTGCCAGCAGGAAGGGGGAGGGTAATTCACCCCTCCACTTT.

This chain connects TRBV9 to TRBJ2-5; D might be TRBD1 or TRBD2, each matching 6 bases. Germline loops: CDR1 SGDLS, CDR2 YYNGEE. The CDR3 consists of 15 residues. The ends were cut back, 7 bases at V and 5 bases at J, with 21 bases in the middle. CDR3 coding DNA: TGTGCCAGCTTTGTTACTGGGGGGCGTCAGGAGACCCAGTACTTC. It translates to CASFVTGGRQETQYF.

This clonotype was seen repeatedly, ten times or more. The rearrangement uses TRBV4-1 and TRBJ2-5, with 7 bases identical to TRBD2. The length of the CDR3 is 13 residues. With 6 bases clipped from V and 4 bases from J, the junction kept 5 bases outside the gene matches. Germline CDR1 is MGHRA and CDR2 is YSYEKL. CDR3 nucleotide sequence: TGCGCCAGCAGTCCAGCGGGAACAGAGACCCAGTACTTC. It specifies CASSPAGTETQYF.

This clonotype was counted at least ten times. CDR3 sequence (DNA): TGTGCCAGCAGCAAGCGGGCCGGGTCCGGGGCCAACGTCCTGACTTTC. Translating it yields CASSKRAGSGANVLTF. The chain links TRBV9 to TRBJ2-6, with a tentative D call TRBD2 (6 bases). V lost 4 bases, J lost 4 bases, and 15 bases lay in between. The CDR3 spans 16 residues. CDR1 SGDLS and CDR2 YYNGEE come from the germline V gene.

Remarks on this clonotype: No conserved phenylalanine or tryptophan is present at the end of the CDR3, so a read error is the likely explanation. No DNA is shown, since the ends of the CDR3 on it are uncertain; the CDR3 is the one TCRdb lists. The chain recombines TRBV5-1 with TRBJ2-7; TRBD1 is the table's D call and was not checked against the DNA. The V gene's germline CDR1 is SGHRS and CDR2 YFSETQ. The CDR3 is 14 residues long, counting both termini. CDR3 loop: CASSSGQGPYEQSL.

The table lists this clonotype with many counts. This chain uses TRBV5-8 with TRBJ1-3; D is perhaps TRBD1 (5 bases). This CDR3 is 13 amino acids long. Trimming removed 4 bases at V and 1 base at J, with 6 bases between. Germline V gives CDR1 SGHTS, CDR2 YDEGEE. The CDR3 reads CASSRQSGNTIYF. CDR3 coding DNA: TGTGCCAGCAGCCGACAGTCTGGAAACACCATATATTTT.

This clonotype was detected ten times or more. CDR3 nucleotide sequence: TGCGCCAGCACCCCTGGGACCTTCTCAGAGACCCAGTACTTC. It translates to CASTPGTFSETQYF. V gene TRBV5-1 combines with J gene TRBJ2-5; tentatively, D is TRBD1 or TRBD2 (5 bases each). The CDR3 has 14 amino acids. The V gene lost 6 bases and the J gene lost 4 bases, with 16 bases spanning the gap. Per the germline V gene, CDR1 is SGHRS and CDR2 is YFSETQ.

The J gene is TRBJ1-4, the V gene TRBV7-8, with 7 bases that match TRBD1. The junction had 5 bases not matched to a gene; V was cut back by 1 base and J by 3 bases. The CDR3 is made up of 16 amino acids. Germline V CDR1 and CDR2: SGHVS, FQNEAQ. The CDR3 here is CASSLEGGGPNEKLFF. Written as DNA, the CDR3 is TGTGCCAGCAGCTTAGAAGGAGGGGGCCCTAATGAAAAACTGTTTTTT.

This clonotype was counted a single time. The chain employs TRBV7-3 and TRBJ2-2; TRBD1 aligns across 8 bases. CDR1 is SGHTA, CDR2 FQGTGA, per germline. The CDR3 has 15 amino acids. After removal of 0 bases from V and 3 bases from J, the junction contained 0 bases not matched to a gene. CDR3 sequence (DNA): TGTGCCAGCAGCTTAACACAGGGGGACACCGGGGAGCTGTTTTTT. It is translated as CASSLTQGDTGELFF.

This clonotype showed up just a few times. The chain uses TRBV7-8 and TRBJ1-2; 9 nucleotides match TRBD1. The CDR3 has 15 residues. V lost 5 bases to trimming and J lost 5 bases; unmatched junction nucleotides: 9. The germline V gene has CDR1 SGHVS and CDR2 FQNEAQ. The CDR3 DNA reads TGTGCCAGCAGCCCAACAGGGGGCCCGGCTTATGGCTACACCTTC. This codes for CASSPTGGPAYGYTF.

The chain combines TRBV12-3 or TRBV12-4 with TRBJ1-1; D not resolved. Trimming took 2 bases from V and 3 from J, leaving 10 bases between them. The CDR3 contains 14 residues. The CDR3 is CASSLTQQYTEAFF. CDR3 DNA: TGTGCCAGCAGTTTAACCCAGCAGTACACTGAAGCTTTCTTT.

The CDR3 is CASSPQGNQNTEAFF. CDR3 nucleotide sequence: TGTGCCAGCAGCCCCCAGGGTAATCAGAACACTGAAGCTTTCTTT. The rearrangement joins TRBV11-3 to TRBJ1-1, with D perhaps TRBD1 (5 bases). The length of the CDR3 is 15 residues. Germline V gene sequence: CDR1 SGHNT, CDR2 YENEEA. V shed 5 bases and J shed 1 base, with 14 bases lying between them.

This clonotype was detected many times. As DNA, the CDR3 is TGTGCCAGCAGTGTATCTTATGGACAGGGTCGGGACACCGGGGAGCTGTTTTTT. Protein: CASSVSYGQGRDTGELFF. The chain combines TRBV25-1 with TRBJ2-2; 8 nucleotides align to TRBD1. Germline V gives CDR1 MGHDK, CDR2 SYGVNS. V lost 4 bases to trimming and J lost 3 bases; unmatched junction nucleotides: 13. The CDR3 covers 18 residues.

The chain combines TRBV2 with TRBJ2-5; the D is unclear. Germline CDR1 and CDR2: SNHLY and FYNNEI. With 0 bases removed from V and 6 bases from J, the gap between germline ends came to 5 bases. There are 12 residues in the CDR3. In nucleotides, the CDR3 is TGTGCCAGCAGTGAAGCTGGACAGACCCAGTACTTC. Its protein product is CASSEAGQTQYF.

This clonotype was counted at least ten times. This rearrangement joins TRBV11-2 to TRBJ1-2; 9 bases align to TRBD1. Germline values: CDR1 SGHAT, CDR2 FQNNGV. This CDR3 is built from 14 residues. V trimming: 3 bases; J trimming: 4 bases; junction bases outside the gene matches: 3. The CDR3 sequence: CASSLMDRGYGYTF. The CDR3 region has the DNA TGTGCCAGCAGCTTGATGGACAGGGGCTATGGCTACACCTTC.

This clonotype was recorded at least ten times. This rearrangement joins TRBV5-1 to TRBJ2-5; no definite D call. Trimming took 2 bases from V and 5 from J, leaving 10 bases between them. The germline V gene has CDR1 SGHRS and CDR2 YFSETQ. This CDR3 spans 13 amino acids. CDR3 protein: CASSFTSGETQYF. CDR3 nucleotide sequence: TGCGCCAGCAGCTTTACCTCCGGGGAGACCCAGTACTTC. The entire variable domain, with the rest obtained from reference TRBV5-1 and TRBJ2-5, is as follows: KAGVTQTPRYLIKTRGQQVTLSCSPISGHRSVSWYQQTPGQGLQFLFEYFSETQRNKGNFPGRFSGRQFSNSRSEMNVSTLELGDSALYLCASSFTSGETQYFGPGTRLLVL.

This clonotype occurred many times. The chain combines TRBV7-3 with TRBJ2-5, with D perhaps matching TRBD1 (5 bases). Trimming cost V 6 bases and J 1 base, with 9 bases left between them. Germline V CDR1 and CDR2: SGHTA, FQGTGA. CDR3 size: 13 residues. The CDR3 loop is CASSKGAQETQYF. CDR3 nucleotide sequence: TGTGCCAGCAGTAAAGGGGCCCAAGAGACCCAGTACTTC.

The chain joins TRBV5-6 to TRBJ2-5, with D unresolved. In germline, CDR1 is SGHDT, CDR2 YYEEEE. The CDR3 consists of 14 residues. The ends were cut back, 0 bases at V and 1 base at J, with 7 bases in the middle. In DNA, the CDR3 is TGTGCCAGCAGCTTGGGGCATATCCAAGAGACCCAGTACTTC. It translates to CASSLGHIQETQYF.

The chain joins TRBV5-4 to TRBJ1-5, with a possible D match to TRBD1 (6 bases). Per the germline V gene, CDR1 is SGHNT and CDR2 is YYREEE (reference sequence). CDR3 length: 15 amino acids. The V gene lost 4 bases and the J gene lost 6 bases, with 17 bases spanning the gap. This chain's CDR3 is CASSQGPGAFQPQHF. In DNA, the CDR3 is TGTGCCAGCAGCCAAGGACCGGGGGCATTTCAGCCCCAGCATTTT. Variable domain in full (rest from reference TRBV5-4 and TRBJ1-5): ETGVTQSPTHLIKTRGQQVTLRCSSQSGHNTVSWYQQALGQGPQFIFQYYREEENGRGNFPPRFSGLQFPNYSSELNVNALELDDSALYLCASSQGPGAFQPQHFGDGTRLSIL.

This chain uses TRBV7-9 with TRBJ2-2; D is ambiguous. The germline V gene has CDR1 SEHNR and CDR2 FQNEAQ (reference sequence). V was shortened by 5 bases and J by 7 bases, with 8 bases between the two germline ends. CDR3 size: 12 residues. CDR3 sequence reads: CASSPPVGELFF. The CDR3 nucleotides are TGTGCCAGCAGCCCCCCAGTCGGGGAGCTGTTTTTT.

This chain connects TRBV19 to TRBJ2-5, with TRBD1 matching 7 bases. The CDR3 runs 14 residues. Germline assignment: CDR1 LNHDA and CDR2 SQIVND (reference sequence). With 6 bases clipped from V and 4 bases from J, the junction kept 8 bases outside the gene matches. The CDR3 coding sequence is TGTGCCAGTAGGCCGACAGGGAATGGAGAGACCCAGTACTTC. It is translated as CASRPTGNGETQYF.